The 18 T cell receptor beta chains given below trace back to one sample, sequenced in a study of T cell changes during pregnancy in multiple sclerosis. Method: immunoSEQ multiplex PCR; TCRdb's copy keeps in-frame clones and lacks some. The table lists approximately 120,000 clones, roughly 97% of them singletons. This sample comprised peripheral blood, obtained after pregnancy. These receptors were taken from a female donor with multiple sclerosis, enrolled in a pregnancy study.

The gene calls are TRBV2 and TRBJ2-3; TRBD1 agrees at 7 bases. Germline CDR1 SNHLY, CDR2 FYNNEI. The CDR3 has 16 amino acids. The J segment lost 2 bases and the V segment lost 0 bases, leaving 5 bases of the junction unmatched. The CDR3 region has the DNA TGTGCCAGCAGTGAAGCCAGGGGGAGCTACACAGATACGCAGTATTTT. Amino acids: CASSEARGSYTDTQYF. Full variable domain (rest looked up from reference TRBV2 and TRBJ2-3): EPEVTQTPSHQVTQMGQEVILRCVPISNHLYFYWYRQILGQKVEFLVSFYNNEISEKSEIFDDQFSVERPDGSNFTLKIRSTKLEDSAMYFCASSEARGSYTDTQYFGPGTRLTVL.

The rearrangement links TRBV7-2 to TRBJ2-7; 12 positions agree with TRBD2. Per the germline V gene, CDR1 is SGHTA and CDR2 is FQGNSA. CDR3 length: 15 residues. Germline trimming cut 5 bases from V and 2 bases from J; bases unmatched to any gene: 4. This chain's CDR3 is CASSPLAGGAYEQYF. The CDR3 DNA sequence: TGTGCCAGCAGCCCACTAGCGGGAGGCGCCTACGAGCAGTACTTC.

This chain uses TRBV6-1 with TRBJ1-2; tentative D call: TRBD1 (5 bases). Germline V gene sequence: CDR1 MNHNS, CDR2 SASEGT. Trimming took 5 bases from V and 2 from J, leaving 9 bases between them. The CDR3 length is 13 residues. CDR3 in amino acids: CASSLQGNYGYTF. CDR3 coding DNA: TGTGCCAGCAGTTTGCAGGGAAACTATGGCTACACCTTC.

The chain uses TRBV28 and TRBJ1-1; TRBD1 agrees at 7 bases. V lost 9 bases to trimming and J lost 2 bases; unmatched junction nucleotides: 6. CDR1 is MDHEN and CDR2 is SYDVKM in the germline V gene. The CDR3 runs 13 residues. The CDR3 nucleotides are TGTGCCAGTCGACAGGGCGGAAACACTGAAGCTTTCTTT. This sequence encodes CASRQGGNTEAFF.

CDR3 sequence reads: CASSLDAGSSQYF. The DNA for the CDR3 is TGCGCCAGCAGCTTGGACGCTGGGTCTAGCCAGTACTTC. The chain links TRBV5-1 to TRBJ2-7; TRBD2 is a possible D gene (5 bases). V dropped 0 bases and J dropped 10 bases, with 14 bases sitting between them. The CDR3 has 13 residues. Germline loops: CDR1 SGHRS, CDR2 YFSETQ. Full variable domain (missing parts from reference TRBV5-1 and TRBJ2-7): KAGVTQTPRYLIKTRGQQVTLSCSPISGHRSVSWYQQTPGQGLQFLFEYFSETQRNKGNFPGRFSGRQFSNSRSEMNVSTLELGDSALYLCASSLDAGSSQYFGPGTRLTVT.

This chain connects TRBV13 to TRBJ2-7, with 13 bases identical to TRBD2. Germline assignment: CDR1 PRHDT and CDR2 FYEKMQ (reference sequence). V dropped 4 bases and J dropped 5; count of bases not matched to a gene: 2. The CDR3 length is 14 residues. CDR3 DNA sequence: TGTGCCAGCAGCTCGGGACTAGCGGGAAACGAGCAGTACTTC. Amino acids: CASSSGLAGNEQYF.

V usage is TRBV4-1 and J usage is TRBJ2-1; 14 positions match TRBD2. The CDR3 length is 15 residues. Germline CDR1 and CDR2: MGHRA and YSYEKL. V dropped 2 bases and J dropped 9; count of bases not matched to a gene: 3. The CDR3 here is CASSQRLAGGVEQFF. The CDR3 coding sequence is TGCGCCAGCAGCCAAAGACTAGCGGGAGGGGTTGAGCAGTTCTTC.

Only one count was recorded for this clone. The chain links TRBV5-1 to TRBJ2-1, with D hard to call. V dropped 4 bases and J dropped 3 bases, with 14 bases sitting between them. The CDR3 covers 15 residues. In germline, CDR1 is SGHRS, CDR2 YFSETQ. CDR3 sequence reads: CASSIDLAFYNEQFF. The CDR3 coding sequence is TGCGCCAGCAGCATTGACTTGGCTTTCTACAATGAGCAGTTCTTC.

The chain couples TRBV6-4 to TRBJ2-2; tentative D call: TRBD2 (5 bases). CDR3 length equals 15 residues. The V gene lost 0 bases and the J gene lost 0 bases, with 5 bases spanning the gap. Germline-derived CDR1 and CDR2 are MRHNA and SNTAGT. This CDR3 is CASSDSGTNTGELFF. As DNA, the CDR3 is TGTGCCAGCAGTGACTCCGGGACGAACACCGGGGAGCTGTTTTTT.

The CDR3, as DNA: TGTGCCAGCAGCGTAGCTGGGGGACTAGAAGACGAGCAGTACTTC. It specifies CASSVAGGLEDEQYF. The rearrangement uses TRBV9 and TRBJ2-7; 8 bases map to TRBD2. The CDR3 spans 15 residues. CDR1 is SGDLS, CDR2 YYNGEE, per germline. Trimming removed 0 bases from V and 5 bases from J; junction bases left unmatched: 7.

V and J are TRBV7-8 and TRBJ2-7; D remains unclear. V lost 8 bases to trimming and J lost 2 bases, with 10 bases between them. Germline CDR1 SGHVS, CDR2 FQNEAQ. The CDR3 contains 12 residues. This chain's CDR3 is CASSLEPYEQYF. The CDR3 nucleotides read TGTGCCAGCTCACTTGAGCCCTACGAGCAGTACTTC.

The chain carries TRBV5-1 and TRBJ2-5; D is ambiguous. The ends were cut back, 2 bases at V and 2 bases at J, with 7 bases in the middle. CDR3 size: 13 residues. Looked up from germline, CDR1 is SGHRS and CDR2 is YFSETQ. CDR3 DNA sequence: TGCGCCAGCAGCTTACACCAACAAGAGACCCAGTACTTC. It specifies CASSLHQQETQYF.

The chain joins TRBV28 to TRBJ2-5; 9 bases agree with TRBD1. From germline, CDR1 is MDHEN and CDR2 SYDVKM. This CDR3 region has 15 residues. Trimming at V came to 5 bases and at J to 4 bases, leaving 8 bases not matched to a gene. The CDR3 protein is CASSLGTGLGETQYF. CDR3 coding DNA: TGTGCCAGCAGTCTCGGGACAGGGCTAGGAGAGACCCAGTACTTC.

This clone was observed a handful of times. The CDR3, as DNA: TGCAGCGTTGAAGATCTACAGGGGGCGGTGGACACTGAAGCTTTCTTT. It codes for CSVEDLQGAVDTEAFF. The J gene is TRBJ1-1, the V gene TRBV29-1, with 9 bases lining up with TRBD1. Per germline, CDR1 SQVTM and CDR2 ANQGSEA. CDR3 length: 16 amino acids. V dropped 0 bases and J dropped 3; count of bases not matched to a gene: 8.

The gene calls are TRBV6-5 and TRBJ2-5; D is unclear. With the DNA end fitting TRBJ2-7 better, the J assignment may be wrong. This CDR3 is built from 13 residues. Germline V gives CDR1 MNHEY, CDR2 SVGAGI. The CDR3 spells CASSYALTYEQYF. CDR3 sequence (DNA): TGTGCCAGCAGTTACGCTCTAACCTACGAGCAGTACTTC.

This chain connects TRBV4-3 to TRBJ1-4; 8 bases are shared with TRBD1. With 2 bases clipped from V and 4 bases from J, the junction kept 3 bases outside the gene matches. Germline V gives CDR1 LGHNA, CDR2 YSLEER. CDR3 length: 15 residues. The DNA for the CDR3 is TGCGCCAGCAGCCAACCAGGACAGGGTAATGAAAAACTGTTTTTT. This translates into CASSQPGQGNEKLFF.

V is TRBV30 and J is TRBJ2-2; D gene unclear. Trimming took off 2 bases at V and 4 bases at J, with 5 bases between the two ends. Germline-derived CDR1 and CDR2 are GTSNPN and SVGIG (reference sequence). The CDR3 has 12 amino acids. Here the CDR3 DNA reads TGTGCCTGGAGTTCGGTCACCGGGGAGCTGTTTTTT. Translating gives CAWSSVTGELFF.

This chain uses TRBV5-1 with TRBJ2-2; 7 nucleotides line up with TRBD1. Germline loops: CDR1 SGHRS, CDR2 YFSETQ. This CDR3 spans 14 amino acids. V shed 0 bases, J shed 6 bases, and the junction held 2 bases outside the gene matches. The CDR3 region is CASSLEDRAGELFF. CDR3 DNA sequence: TGCGCCAGCAGCTTGGAAGACAGGGCCGGGGAGCTGTTTTTT. Based on the CDR3 plus reference TRBV5-1 and TRBJ2-2, the full variable domain is KAGVTQTPRYLIKTRGQQVTLSCSPISGHRSVSWYQQTPGQGLQFLFEYFSETQRNKGNFPGRFSGRQFSNSRSEMNVSTLELGDSALYLCASSLEDRAGELFFGEGSRLTVL.